These T cell receptor beta chains were read from a single sample in a study of shared clonotypes between healthy human individuals. Clones were sequenced by immunoSEQ multiplex PCR, and TCRdb holds only the in-frame ones, with some missing. The table has roughly 2 million clones, around 96% seen once. What was sequenced was naive CD8+ T cells sorted from blood. Receptors were obtained from a man aged 18 to 29 in good health. Both conserved end residues are trimmed from each CDR3.

j_call v_call cdr3_length cdr3_aa
TRBJ2-7 TRBV6-1 12 ASNAWDRLYEQY
TRBJ2-7 TRBV4-1 14 ASSQVPGLAGDEQY
TRBJ2-3 TRBV5-1 13 ASSVRRGNTDTQY
TRBJ2-3 TRBV29-1 12 SVEGGASTDTQY
TRBJ2-2 TRBV6-5 12 ASSYTANTGELF
TRBJ2-3 TRBV30 10 AWSVSGDTQY
TRBJ2-7 TRBV15 12 ATSFGTGGYEQY
TRBJ2-3 TRBV9 11 ASSVGDTDTQY
TRBJ1-2 TRBV29-1 11 SVLNRANYGYT
TRBJ1-1 TRBV30 11 AWSITGGTEAF
TRBJ2-1 TRBV5-6 13 ASTGGLAGYNEQF
TRBJ2-3 TRBV7-2 14 ASSRVGRAGGDTQY
TRBJ2-7 TRBV19 13 ASSIGGTGDYEQY
TRBJ2-5 TRBV5-1 15 ASSLGTGEGSWETQY
TRBJ2-2 TRBV5-1 13 ASGESSAGPGELF
TRBJ1-2 TRBV7-8 11 ASSPQGARGYT
TRBJ2-7 TRBV19 12 ASSYRDRGYEQY
TRBJ2-5 TRBV5-1 11 ASSLDTPETQY
TRBJ1-3 TRBV6-5 12 ASSYSGQINTIY
TRBJ2-5 TRBV7-6 13 ASSLAPQGQETQY
TRBJ2-2 TRBV25-1 14 ASSEAGGANTGELF
TRBJ1-2 TRBV5-1 10 ASSATGDGYT
TRBJ2-2 TRBV5-1 17 ASSSTRTGSIEWTGELF
TRBJ1-1 TRBV30 9 AWSLDSEAF
TRBJ2-5 TRBV9 13 ASSVAAGAQETQY